These 18 T cell receptor beta chains share one sample of origin, sequenced in a study of blood T cells in healthy people across ages. With a J-beta primer mix and a sample-barcoded 5' primer, a second PCR ran roughly 6 to 12 cycles. TCRdb fed the 5' RACE reads into MiXCR, producing one record per CDR3 protein. The sample has about 750,000 distinct CDR3 sequences; about 48% are singletons. The source material was blood. Receptors were obtained from a man older than 75 in good health.

The chain recombines TRBV6-1 with TRBJ2-6, with D hard to call. From germline, CDR1 is MNHNS and CDR2 SASEGT. The germline V and J ends were trimmed by 1 base and 0 bases, with 7 bases remaining between them. This CDR3 is 16 amino acids long. CDR3 nucleotides: TGTGCCAGCAGTGAAGGGGCCAGCTCTGGGGCCAACGTCCTGACTTTC. Encoded protein: CASSEGASSGANVLTF.

The chain combines TRBV29-1 with TRBJ1-5; the D is unclear. V was cut by 3 bases and J by 2 bases, with 14 bases left in between. The CDR3 runs to 15 residues. CDR1 and CDR2 (germline): SQVTM, ANQGSEA. The DNA for the CDR3 is TGCAGCGTTGATAGTGAGGACGCCGGCAATCAGCCCCAGCATTTT. Encoded protein: CSVDSEDAGNQPQHF.

In this sample, this clonotype turned up a few times. The chain links TRBV20-1 to TRBJ2-5; 12 positions match TRBD2. With 2 bases clipped from V and 5 bases from J, the junction kept 9 bases outside the gene matches. From germline, CDR1 is DFQATT and CDR2 SNEGSKA (reference sequence). The CDR3 spans 16 residues. CDR3: CSARPRLAGAGETQYF. CDR3 sequence (DNA): TGCAGTGCTAGACCCCGACTAGCGGGGGCGGGCGAGACCCAGTACTTC.

The chain joins TRBV29-1 to TRBJ2-5, with D possibly being TRBD1 or TRBD2 (5 bases each). This CDR3 region has 12 residues. Trimming shortened V by 0 bases and J by 5 bases, and 7 bases separated the two germline ends. The germline V gene has CDR1 SQVTM and CDR2 ANQGSEA. The CDR3 DNA reads TGCAGCGTTGAAGACGGGACGGAGACCCAGTACTTC. The encoded protein is CSVEDGTETQYF.

For the CDR3, the DNA is TGTGCCATCAGCCGGGACAGCAACTACGAGCAGTACTTC. Residues: CAISRDSNYEQYF. The chain links TRBV10-3 to TRBJ2-5; TRBD1 matches at 7 bases. The assigned J gene may be wrong: the sequence end matches TRBJ2-7 better. The CDR3 runs to 13 residues. The germline CDR1 and CDR2 sequences are ENHRY and SYGVKD.

Turning to this clonotype: The junction does not match germline at one end; this may be a read error. As DNA, the CDR3 is TGTGCCAGTAGCTTAGCGCCGGGCCTGGGCCCCTCACAAGAGCAGTACTTC. Translating gives CASSLAPGLGPSQEQYF. This sequence joins TRBV11-1 and TRBJ2-5; the D gene is possibly TRBD2 (5 bases). This CDR3 comprises 17 residues. Germline lookup yields CDR1 SGHAT and CDR2 FQDESV (reference sequence).

The sample holds a few counts of this clonotype. The chain recombines TRBV18 with TRBJ1-2; D gene ambiguous. Germline CDR1 reads KGHSH; CDR2 reads LQKENI. Trimming removed 3 bases from V and 4 bases from J, with 9 bases in between. The CDR3 is 13 amino acids. The CDR3 loop is CASSPGDTYGYTF. The CDR3 nucleotides are TGTGCCAGCTCACCGGGAGACACCTATGGCTACACCTTC.

This clonotype was recorded a few times. The chain links TRBV5-1 to TRBJ2-1, with 9 bases fitting TRBD1. The CDR3 sequence is 15 residues long. Germline loops: CDR1 SGHRS, CDR2 YFSETQ. The trim removed 4 bases at V and 9 bases at J, leaving 11 bases unmatched. The CDR3 sequence: CASSPGQGRGREQFF. The CDR3 region has the DNA TGCGCCAGCAGCCCTGGACAGGGGAGGGGGCGTGAGCAGTTCTTC.

This chain joins TRBV5-1 and TRBJ1-6; 9 nucleotides match TRBD1. This CDR3 is 17 amino acids long. Unmatched junction bases numbered 10, after V lost 0 bases and J lost 9 bases. Germline-derived CDR1 and CDR2 are SGHRS and YFSETQ. CDR3 amino acids: CASSLDGQGMSTSPLHF. DNA for the CDR3: TGCGCCAGCAGCTTGGACGGACAGGGGATGAGCACTTCACCCCTCCACTTT.

The CDR3 sequence is CASSQAPAGSYNEQFF. As DNA, the CDR3 is TGCGCCAGCAGCCAAGCCCCAGCGGGTTCCTACAATGAGCAGTTCTTC. The rearrangement links TRBV4-1 to TRBJ2-1, with a weak D call TRBD2 (6 bases). Trimming took off 1 base at V and 1 base at J, with 11 bases between the two ends. This CDR3 comprises 16 residues. Germline V gives CDR1 MGHRA, CDR2 YSYEKL.

This clonotype appeared a few times. This chain joins TRBV12-3 or TRBV12-4 and TRBJ2-7; 9 nucleotides align to TRBD1. V lost 2 bases and J lost 7; bases outside the gene matches: 6. This CDR3 is 14 amino acids long. The CDR3 sequence is CASSLSGQGVEQYF. DNA of the CDR3: TGTGCCAGCAGTTTATCGGGACAGGGCGTTGAGCAGTACTTC.

At least ten counts were recorded for this clonotype. The chain links TRBV9 to TRBJ2-7; 10 bases match TRBD2. CDR1 and CDR2 (germline): SGDLS, YYNGEE. The CDR3 is made up of 15 amino acids. V lost 0 bases and J lost 3; bases outside the gene matches: 3. CDR3 nucleotides: TGTGCCAGCAGCGTAGGCCTAGCGGGGGTCTACGAGCAGTACTTC. It encodes CASSVGLAGVYEQYF.

The CDR3 coding sequence is TGTGCCAGCAGCTCCCGTGGTAGCGGGAGATACAATGAGCAGTTCTTC. Translation gives CASSSRGSGRYNEQFF. This rearrangement joins TRBV5-5 to TRBJ2-1; 9 bases agree with TRBD2. Germline CDR1 SGHKS, CDR2 YYEKEE (reference sequence). Trimming removed 3 bases from V and 4 bases from J; junction bases left unmatched: 8. The CDR3 spans 16 residues.

This clonotype has only a few counts. This chain links TRBV12-3 or TRBV12-4 with TRBJ2-4; 14 bases map to TRBD2. J lost 1 base, V lost 6 bases, and 5 bases had no gene match. This CDR3 comprises 17 residues. CDR3 nucleotides: TGTGCCAGCAGGGGGACTAGCGGGAGTAGGGCCAAAAACATTCAGTACTTC. Its protein is CASRGTSGSRAKNIQYF.

This clonotype was recorded a few times. V gene TRBV11-1 combines with J gene TRBJ2-3; TRBD1 matches at 10 bases. Germline V gives CDR1 SGHAT, CDR2 FQDESV (reference sequence). Trimming removed 5 bases from V and 1 base from J; junction bases left unmatched: 0. The CDR3 sequence is 14 residues long. CDR3 in DNA: TGTGCCAGCAGCGGGACAGGGGGCACAGATACGCAGTATTTT. This translates into CASSGTGGTDTQYF.

This chain links TRBV20-1 with TRBJ2-3; the match to TRBD2 covers 13 bases. J lost 14 bases, V lost 5 bases, and 16 bases had no gene match. CDR1 and CDR2 from the germline V gene are DFQATT and SNEGSKA (reference sequence). This CDR3 has 15 residues. CDR3 in DNA: TGCAGTGCTTTCGGACTAGCGGGGGAGCACAGATACGCGTATTTT. This codes for CSAFGLAGEHRYAYF.

The rearrangement joins TRBV27 to TRBJ2-5, with D possibly called TRBD1 or TRBD2 (5 bases each). The CDR3 covers 16 residues. Trimming removed 7 bases at V and 11 bases at J, with 29 bases between. Germline CDR1 and CDR2: MNHEY and SMNVEV (reference sequence). For the CDR3, the DNA is TGTGCCAGCACCTCTCGGCCAAACCGGGGCTACAATGAGCAGTACTTC. Protein: CASTSRPNRGYNEQYF.

This chain links TRBV6-1 with TRBJ2-7; maybe TRBD1 (7 bases). The V and J ends lost 0 bases and 0 bases respectively, with 12 bases between them. CDR3 size: 16 residues. CDR1 and CDR2 (germline): MNHNS, SASEGT. The CDR3 loop reads CASSEAGRGASYEQYF. The CDR3 region has the DNA TGTGCCAGCAGTGAAGCGGGCAGGGGGGCCTCCTACGAGCAGTACTTC.